What follows describes a single TCR beta chain. The target of this receptor is not known. Base qualities are not at hand, and no much larger clone is one base apart. The CDR3 runs 13 residues from the cysteine to the phenylalanine. CDR3 DNA only is kept here, 39 bases in frame from base 1. V is trimmed back by 6 bases and J by 7 bases, and the junction contains 6 bases that no gene match accounts for. CDR1 is given as MNHNY and CDR2 as SVGAGI, both from the germline V gene (reference sequence). The collaborating institutions used their own protocols to collect whole blood in K2EDTA tubes. For TCRbeta analysis, collaborator samples were shipped as frozen whole blood, as isolated PBMCs, or as DNA extracted from either sample type. This specimen belongs to a study of blood T cell repertoires in COVID-19 (TCRdb year 2020). Regarding the complete study: Samples covering the acute and convalescent phases of COVID-19 were provided by collaborators in the United States, Italy and Spain. The material from the prospective study consisted of cDNA or gDNA derived from T cells, B-cell-depleted T cells, or PBMCs. Deeply sampled blood TCRbeta repertoires from subjects exposed to, actively infected with, or recovered from COVID-19 were included in the dataset. The repertoires were released in a freely available public database intended as a resource for research on the immune response to SARS-CoV-2. The samples were drawn from two sources: the first 160 participants of the ongoing ImmuneRACE study, and fewer than 1,500 subjects contributed by 6 global collaborators. A de-identified subject ID, COVID-19 status, age in years and sex were almost always included in the sample metadata. Where HLA class I and class II types were available, the types were taken from metadata supplied by the sample provider, not from assay-based typing.

TCRbeta CDR3 regions were amplified from genomic DNA using the immunoSEQ Assay, a bias-controlled multiplex PCR. In the original analysis: The number of nucleated cells in each sample was estimated from the amplification of reference gene primers within the assay. Sequence reads were collapsed and filtered to measure the absolute abundance of every unique TCRbeta CDR3 rearrangement. For each sample, productive Simpson clonality was calculated as the square root of Simpson's diversity index across productive rearrangements. The table comes from immuneACCESS by way of TCRdb, which keeps in-frame sequences with V and J called. Part of the clones is missing from these tables; in studies checked, under half for an unresolved V gene and the rest for unknown reasons. That table furnishes V, J and clone size, whereas the DNA furnished D and trimming. In all, the sample holds about 200,000 clones, and under 90% of those were seen once. The top ten hold less than 4.5% of the sample.

General findings and caveats noted by the study authors: The amount of clinical and demographic metadata varied by source and participant and was provided uncurated.

In this chain, TRBV6-6 is recombined with TRBJ2-7; TRBD1 lines up with 10 middle nucleotides. The source of this sequence is a man aged 50 to 59 with acute or convalescent COVID-19. The sequencing sample was made of peripheral blood. Read as DNA, the sequence is TGTGCCAGCAGCACTGACAGGGGGCGAGAGCAGTACTTC. Its translation is CASSTDRGREQYF.